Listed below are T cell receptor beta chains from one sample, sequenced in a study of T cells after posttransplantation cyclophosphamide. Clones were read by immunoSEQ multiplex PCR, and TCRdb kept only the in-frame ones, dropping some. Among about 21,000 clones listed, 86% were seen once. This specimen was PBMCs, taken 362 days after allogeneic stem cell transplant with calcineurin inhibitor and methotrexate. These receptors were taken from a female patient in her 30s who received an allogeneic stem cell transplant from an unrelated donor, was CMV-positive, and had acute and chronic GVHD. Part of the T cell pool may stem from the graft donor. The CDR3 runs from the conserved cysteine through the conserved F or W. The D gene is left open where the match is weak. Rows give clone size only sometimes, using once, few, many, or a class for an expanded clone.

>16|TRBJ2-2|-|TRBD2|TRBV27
CASSFLAGVRTGELFF
TGTGCCAGCAGTTTTTTAGCGGGAGTACGGACCGGGGAGCTGTTTTTT
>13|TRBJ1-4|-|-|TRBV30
CAWTGRMREKLFF
TGTGCCTGGACAGGGAGGATGCGTGAAAAACTGTTTTTT
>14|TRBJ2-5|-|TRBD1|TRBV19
CASSTQGQWETQYF
TGTGCCAGTAGTACCCAGGGACAGTGGGAGACCCAGTACTTC
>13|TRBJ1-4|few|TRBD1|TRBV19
CASKTQDREKLFF
TGTGCCAGTAAGACCCAGGACAGGGAAAAACTGTTTTTT
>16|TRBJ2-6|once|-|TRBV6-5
CASSYRPGLGANVLTF
TGTGCCAGCAGTTACCGTCCAGGGTTGGGGGCCAACGTCCTGACTTTC
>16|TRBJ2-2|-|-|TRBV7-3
CASRNRNNTVTGELFF
TGTGCCAGCAGGAACAGAAATAACACGGTCACCGGGGAGCTGTTTTTT
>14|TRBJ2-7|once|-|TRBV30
CAWSSTATSYEQYF
TGTGCCTGGAGTTCGACAGCAACATCCTACGAGCAGTACTTC
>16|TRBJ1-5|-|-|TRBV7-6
CASSLGGRHSNQPQHF
TGTGCCAGCAGCTTAGGGGGGCGACATAGCAATCAGCCCCAGCATTTT
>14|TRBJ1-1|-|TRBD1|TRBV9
CASSGGQVNTEAFF
TGTGCCAGCAGCGGGGGACAGGTGAACACTGAAGCTTTCTTT
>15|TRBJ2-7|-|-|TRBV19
CASQLRDSTSYEQYF
TGTGCCAGTCAACTCCGGGACTCGACATCCTACGAGCAGTACTTC